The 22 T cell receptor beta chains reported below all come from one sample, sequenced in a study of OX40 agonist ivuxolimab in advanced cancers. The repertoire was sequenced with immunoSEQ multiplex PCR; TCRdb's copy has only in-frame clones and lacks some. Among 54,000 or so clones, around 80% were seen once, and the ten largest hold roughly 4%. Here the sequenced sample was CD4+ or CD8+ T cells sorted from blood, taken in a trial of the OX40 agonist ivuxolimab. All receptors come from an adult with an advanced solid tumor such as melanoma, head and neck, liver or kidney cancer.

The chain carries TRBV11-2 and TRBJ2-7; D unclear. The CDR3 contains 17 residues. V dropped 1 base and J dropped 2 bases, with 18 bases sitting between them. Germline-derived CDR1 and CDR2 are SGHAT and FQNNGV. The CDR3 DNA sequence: TGTGCCAGCAGCTTAGGTGAGGCCCCGGCCGCGGCCTACGAGCAGTACTTC. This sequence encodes CASSLGEAPAAAYEQYF.

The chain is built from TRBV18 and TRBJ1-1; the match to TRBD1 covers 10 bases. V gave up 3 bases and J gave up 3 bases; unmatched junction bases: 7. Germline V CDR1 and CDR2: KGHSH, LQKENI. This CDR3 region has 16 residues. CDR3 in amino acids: CASSPRQGAGDTEAFF. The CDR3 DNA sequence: TGTGCCAGCTCACCGCGACAGGGGGCTGGCGACACTGAAGCTTTCTTT.

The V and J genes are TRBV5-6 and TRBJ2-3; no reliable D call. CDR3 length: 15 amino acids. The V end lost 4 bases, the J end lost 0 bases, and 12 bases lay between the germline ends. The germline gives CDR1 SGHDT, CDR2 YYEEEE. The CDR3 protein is CASSGPSTSTDTQYF. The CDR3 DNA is TGTGCCAGCAGCGGTCCCTCCACTAGCACAGATACGCAGTATTTT.

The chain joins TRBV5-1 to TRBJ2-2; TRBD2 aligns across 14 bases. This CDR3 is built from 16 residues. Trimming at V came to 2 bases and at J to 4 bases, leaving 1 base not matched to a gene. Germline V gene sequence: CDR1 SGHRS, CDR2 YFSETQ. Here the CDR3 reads CASSFGTSGGTGELFF. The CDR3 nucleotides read TGCGCCAGCAGCTTCGGGACTAGCGGGGGCACCGGGGAGCTGTTTTTT.

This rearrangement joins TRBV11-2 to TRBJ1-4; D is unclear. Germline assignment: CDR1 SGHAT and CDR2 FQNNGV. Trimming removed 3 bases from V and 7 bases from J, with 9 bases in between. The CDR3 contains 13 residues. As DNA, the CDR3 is TGTGCCAGCAGCTTTTTTGGGGTTGAAAAACTGTTTTTT. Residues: CASSFFGVEKLFF.

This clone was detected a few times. Here the CDR3 DNA reads TGCGCCAGCAGCCCGGGATTAATCGGCGAGCAGTACTTC. It codes for CASSPGLIGEQYF. The gene calls are TRBV5-1 and TRBJ2-7; D may be TRBD2 (5 bases). With 4 bases removed from V and 6 bases from J, the gap between germline ends came to 14 bases. CDR3 length: 13 amino acids. Germline V gene lookup returns CDR1 SGHRS and CDR2 YFSETQ.

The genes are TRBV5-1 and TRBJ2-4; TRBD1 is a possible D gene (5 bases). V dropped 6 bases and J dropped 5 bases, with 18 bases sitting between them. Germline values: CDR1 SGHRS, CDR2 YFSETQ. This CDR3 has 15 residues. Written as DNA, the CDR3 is TGCGCCAGCAAAAGGGTTGCAGGGCGCGAAAACATTCAGTACTTC. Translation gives CASKRVAGRENIQYF.

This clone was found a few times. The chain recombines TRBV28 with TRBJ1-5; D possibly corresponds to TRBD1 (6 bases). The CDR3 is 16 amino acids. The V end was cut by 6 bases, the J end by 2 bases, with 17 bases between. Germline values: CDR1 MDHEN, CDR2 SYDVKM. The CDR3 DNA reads TGTGCCAGCAGCCCCATTGGGGGGCTGCGCAATCAGCCCCAGCATTTT. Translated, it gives CASSPIGGLRNQPQHF.

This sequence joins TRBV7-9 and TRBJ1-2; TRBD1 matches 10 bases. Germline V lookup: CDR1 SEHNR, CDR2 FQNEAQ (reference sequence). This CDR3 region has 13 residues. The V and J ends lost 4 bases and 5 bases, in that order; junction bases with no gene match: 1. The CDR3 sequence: CASSSGQGYGYTF. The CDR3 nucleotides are TGTGCCAGCAGCTCGGGACAGGGGTATGGCTACACCTTC. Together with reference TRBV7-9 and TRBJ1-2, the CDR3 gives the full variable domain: DTGVSQNPRHKITKRGQNVTFRCDPISEHNRLYWYRQTLGQGPEFLTYFQNEAQLEKSRLLSDRFSAERPKGSFSTLEIQRTEQGDSAMYLCASSSGQGYGYTFGSGTRLTVV.

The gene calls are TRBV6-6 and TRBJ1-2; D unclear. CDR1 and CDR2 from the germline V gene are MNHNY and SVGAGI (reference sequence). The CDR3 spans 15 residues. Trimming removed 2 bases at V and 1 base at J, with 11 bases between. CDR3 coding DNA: TGTGCCAGCAGTTACCAAGGCACCCTTAACTATGGCTACACCTTC. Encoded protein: CASSYQGTLNYGYTF.

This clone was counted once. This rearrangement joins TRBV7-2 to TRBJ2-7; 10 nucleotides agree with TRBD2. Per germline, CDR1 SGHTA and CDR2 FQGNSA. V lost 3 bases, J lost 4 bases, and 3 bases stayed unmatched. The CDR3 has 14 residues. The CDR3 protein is CASSFSGRFYEQYF. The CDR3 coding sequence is TGTGCCAGCAGCTTTAGCGGGAGGTTTTACGAGCAGTACTTC.

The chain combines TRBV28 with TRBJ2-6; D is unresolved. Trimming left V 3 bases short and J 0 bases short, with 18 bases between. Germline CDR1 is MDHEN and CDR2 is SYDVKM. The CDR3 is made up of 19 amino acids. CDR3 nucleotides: TGTGCCAGCAGTTTTAGGCCCTGGTCACACCTCTCTGGGGCCAACGTCCTGACTTTC. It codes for CASSFRPWSHLSGANVLTF.

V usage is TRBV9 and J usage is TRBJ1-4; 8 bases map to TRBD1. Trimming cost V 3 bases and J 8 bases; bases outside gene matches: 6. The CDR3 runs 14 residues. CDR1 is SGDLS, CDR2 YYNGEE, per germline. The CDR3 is CASSAGTGREKLFF. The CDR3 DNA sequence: TGTGCCAGCAGCGCAGGGACAGGAAGAGAAAAACTGTTTTTT.

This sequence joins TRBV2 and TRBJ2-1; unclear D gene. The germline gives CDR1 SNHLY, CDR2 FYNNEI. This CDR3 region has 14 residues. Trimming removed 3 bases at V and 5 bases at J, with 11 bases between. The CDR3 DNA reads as TGTGCCAGCAGTGAGAGGACCCAAAACAATGAGCAGTTCTTC. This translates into CASSERTQNNEQFF.

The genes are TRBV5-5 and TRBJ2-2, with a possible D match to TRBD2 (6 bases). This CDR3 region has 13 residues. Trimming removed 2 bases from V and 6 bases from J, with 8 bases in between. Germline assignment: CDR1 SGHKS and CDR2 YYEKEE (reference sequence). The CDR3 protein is CASSLVAAGELFF. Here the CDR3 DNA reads TGTGCCAGCAGCTTAGTAGCGGCCGGGGAGCTGTTTTTT.

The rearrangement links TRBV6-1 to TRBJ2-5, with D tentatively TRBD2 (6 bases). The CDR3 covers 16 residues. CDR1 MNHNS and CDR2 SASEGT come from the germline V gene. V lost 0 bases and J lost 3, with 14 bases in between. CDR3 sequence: CASSEAGGGGEETQYF. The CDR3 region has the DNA TGTGCCAGCAGTGAAGCGGGGGGAGGAGGGGAAGAGACCCAGTACTTC.

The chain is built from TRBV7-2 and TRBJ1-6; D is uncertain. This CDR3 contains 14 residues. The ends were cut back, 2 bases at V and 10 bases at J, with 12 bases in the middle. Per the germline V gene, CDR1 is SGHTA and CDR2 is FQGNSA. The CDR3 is CASSLMGVGSPLHF. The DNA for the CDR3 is TGTGCCAGCAGCTTAATGGGAGTAGGGTCACCCCTCCACTTT. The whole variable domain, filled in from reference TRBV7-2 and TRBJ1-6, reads GAGVSQSPSNKVTEKGKDVELRCDPISGHTALYWYRQSLGQGLEFLIYFQGNSAPDKSGLPSDRFSAERTGGSVSTLTIQRTQQEDSAVYLCASSLMGVGSPLHFGNGTRLTVT.

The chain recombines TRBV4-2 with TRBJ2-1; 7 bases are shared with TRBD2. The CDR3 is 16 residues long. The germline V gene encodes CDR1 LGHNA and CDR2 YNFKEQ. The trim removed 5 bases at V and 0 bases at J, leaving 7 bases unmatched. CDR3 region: CASSFGGGLSYNEQFF. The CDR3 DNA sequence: TGTGCCAGCAGCTTCGGCGGGGGTCTCTCCTACAATGAGCAGTTCTTC.

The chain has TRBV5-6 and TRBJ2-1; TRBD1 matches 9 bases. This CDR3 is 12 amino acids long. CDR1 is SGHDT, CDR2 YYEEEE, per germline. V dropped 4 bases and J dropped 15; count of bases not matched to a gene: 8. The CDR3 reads CASSTPGTGSFF. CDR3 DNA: TGTGCCAGCAGCACTCCCGGGACAGGGTCGTTCTTC.

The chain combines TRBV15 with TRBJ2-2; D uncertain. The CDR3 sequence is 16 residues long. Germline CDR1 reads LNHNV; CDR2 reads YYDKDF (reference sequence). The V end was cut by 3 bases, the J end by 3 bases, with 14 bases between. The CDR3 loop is CATSRVELWDTGELFF. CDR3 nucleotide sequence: TGTGCCACCAGCAGGGTCGAACTTTGGGACACCGGGGAGCTGTTTTTT.

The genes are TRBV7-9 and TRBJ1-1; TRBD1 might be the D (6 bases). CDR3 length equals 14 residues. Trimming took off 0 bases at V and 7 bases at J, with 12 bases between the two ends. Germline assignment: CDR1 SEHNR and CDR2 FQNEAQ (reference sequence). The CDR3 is CASSLASHRVEAFF. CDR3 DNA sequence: TGTGCCAGCAGCTTAGCCTCACACAGGGTTGAAGCTTTCTTT.

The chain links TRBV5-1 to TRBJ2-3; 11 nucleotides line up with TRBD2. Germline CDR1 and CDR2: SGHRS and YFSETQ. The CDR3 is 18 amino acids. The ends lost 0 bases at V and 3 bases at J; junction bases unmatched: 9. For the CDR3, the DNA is TGCGCCAGCAGCTTGGATGGTAGCGGGAGGGCGTTGACAGATACGCAGTATTTT. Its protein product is CASSLDGSGRALTDTQYF.